This TCR beta chain is drawn from a study of T cells after yellow fever vaccination. Study-level points and caveats: The study re-detected most primary-vaccination clones after the booster (under 97% CD4, just over 85% CD8).

The length of the CDR3 is 15 residues. V was trimmed by 5 bases and J by 4 bases, leaving 18 bases between them. Germline V CDR1 and CDR2: SGHRS, YFSETQ. It was through 5'RACE template switching that TCR cDNA was made, with a universal primer site and UMIs added. TCRdb independently ran MiXCR on the 5' RACE reads; one entry per CDR3 protein. The sample consists of about 110,000 distinct CDR3 sequences, roughly 8.4% of them appearing once. In regard to this clonotype: Its specificity is unknown.

Material: CD8+ T cells sorted from PBMCs, obtained 45 days after the yellow fever booster vaccination. The chain employs TRBV5-1 and TRBJ1-1; D not resolved. The origin of this receptor is a man between 25 and 39 years old who received the YFV17D yellow fever vaccine. DNA of the CDR3: TGCGCCAGCAGTCCCGCCCATGTGACTCCCACTGAAGCTTTCTTT. Translation gives CASSPAHVTPTEAFF.